These T cell receptor beta chains were read from a single sample in a study of cytomegalovirus exposure and HLA in healthy donors. The data were produced by immunoSEQ multiplex PCR, yet TCRdb's version contains in-frame clones alone and is incomplete. The table records about 110,000 clones, over 60% of them present only once. Sample: PBMCs. All receptors derive from a woman between 18 and 29 years old in good health and CMV-seropositive. The CDR3 runs from the conserved cysteine through the conserved F or W. The D gene is left open where the match is weak. Rows may omit the clone size; those that give it use once, few, many or a size class.

clone_size j_call d_call v_call cdr3_nt cdr3_aa
. TRBJ2-7 TRBD1 TRBV11-2 TGTGCCAGCACCTCTAGAGGGGGCTTTCAGTACGAGCAGTACTTC CASTSRGGFQYEQYF
. TRBJ2-1 . TRBV27 TGTGCCAGCAGTTTACGTATCGGACACAGGCAGTTCTTC CASSLRIGHRQFF
. TRBJ2-1 TRBD1 TRBV19 TGTGCCACCAGGCGGCAGGGGGCTAATGAGCAGTTCTTC CATRRQGANEQFF
. TRBJ2-5 TRBD2 TRBV9 TGTGCCAGCAGCGCCGGGACTAGCGGACACCAAGAGACCCAGTACTTC CASSAGTSGHQETQYF
few TRBJ2-7 . TRBV5-1 TGCGCCAGCAGCTTGGGGGGGGACTCCGAGCAGTACTTC CASSLGGDSEQYF
few TRBJ1-2 . TRBV9 TGTGCCAGCAGCGAAAGAACAGGGAGTTATGGCTACACCTTC CASSERTGSYGYTF
. TRBJ1-3 . TRBV6-6 TGTGCCTCAGCGGTCTTTTCTGGAAACACCATATATTTT CASAVFSGNTIYF
. TRBJ1-2 . TRBV7-9 TGTTCCAGCAGCTTAGCCGCGAGGGGGGGCATTCACTATGGCTACACCTTC CSSSLAARGGIHYGYTF
. TRBJ2-1 . TRBV9 TGTGCCAGCAGCGACTCGTTAAATACCTACAATGAGCAGTTCTTC CASSDSLNTYNEQFF
. TRBJ1-2 . TRBV5-4 TGTGCCAGCAGCTTGTGGCGGAACTATGGCTACACCTTC CASSLWRNYGYTF
. TRBJ2-2 TRBD2 TRBV7-3 TGTGCCAGCAGCCCTAGCGGGACGACCGGGGAGCTGTTTTTT CASSPSGTTGELFF
. TRBJ1-2 . TRBV5-1 TGCGCCAGCAGCTTGGCAGGCAACTATGGCTACACCTTC CASSLAGNYGYTF
. TRBJ1-2 TRBD1 TRBV28 TGTGCCAGCAGTTTTAGGGACAGGGGTTTGCGTGGCTACACCTTC CASSFRDRGLRGYTF
. TRBJ1-1 TRBD1 TRBV4-1 TGCGCCAGCAGCCAAGAAGCAGGGGGCACTGAAGCTTTCTTT CASSQEAGGTEAFF
once TRBJ2-1 . TRBV6-6 TGTGCCAGCCTAAGGGGGGGTGCTTACAATGAGCAGTTCTTC CASLRGGAYNEQFF
. TRBJ2-7 . TRBV28 TGTGCCAGCAGTTTTCATTGGGCTACCCAGAGCTCCTACGAGCAGTACTTC CASSFHWATQSSYEQYF
. TRBJ2-7 TRBD2 TRBV10-1 TGCGCCAGCAGTGATAAGGCGGGAGTTTTAAAGTACTTC CASSDKAGVLKYF
. TRBJ1-1 . TRBV7-9 TGTGCCAGCAGCTTAGGGGGGGGTCCTGAAGCTTTCTTT CASSLGGGPEAFF
. TRBJ2-1 TRBD2 TRBV6-5 TGTGCCAGCACCCTAGCGGGAGGGGGAAATGAGCAGTTCTTC CASTLAGGGNEQFF